This T cell receptor (beta chain) was profiled in a study of blood T cell repertoires in COVID-19. In the study's own analysis: By means of reference gene primer amplification, nucleated cell counts were estimated. Using immunoSEQ multiplex PCR, the repertoire was profiled, and TCRdb retains in-frame clones only, with some absent. V and J calls and clone size are copied from that table; D and trimming were computed from the DNA. The sample holds 130,000 to 150,000 clones, 85% to 90% seen once. The V gene end was trimmed by 5 bases and the J gene end by 1 base; junction bases not matched to a gene: 5. Germline V CDR1 and CDR2: SGHTA, FQGNSA. The CDR3 runs to 15 residues.

This chain connects TRBV7-2 to TRBJ2-5, with 9 bases aligning to TRBD1. The receptor's source is an elderly man with acute or convalescent COVID-19. The material sequenced was peripheral blood. CDR3 DNA: TGTGCCAGCAGCGGGACAGGGAGGTCCCAAGAGACCCAGTACTTC. This gives the protein CASSGTGRSQETQYF.